The next 21 T cell receptor beta chains were all read from a single sample in a study of PD-1 blockade in classical Hodgkin lymphoma. Method: immunoSEQ multiplex PCR; TCRdb's copy keeps in-frame clones and lacks some. Here the sample spans fewer than 110,000 clones, more than 85% being singletons. Each patient relapsed following autologous stem cell transplantation, and prior brentuximab vedotin exposure differed. Sample: peripheral blood mononuclear cells (PBMCs), taken before the second cycle of nivolumab. These receptors all stem from a human donor with classical Hodgkin lymphoma.

V gene TRBV4-1 combines with J gene TRBJ2-3; possibly TRBD1 for D (7 bases). CDR1 MGHRA and CDR2 YSYEKL come from the germline V gene. The germline V and J ends were trimmed by 9 bases and 11 bases, with 18 bases remaining between them. This CDR3 is 12 amino acids long. CDR3 region: CARGPGGLVQYF. The DNA for the CDR3 is TGCGCCAGGGGACCAGGGGGGCTTGTGCAGTATTTT.

The chain combines TRBV5-5 with TRBJ1-1, with 10 bases lining up with TRBD1. Looked up from germline, CDR1 is SGHKS and CDR2 is YYEKEE (reference sequence). The trim removed 3 bases at V and 6 bases at J, leaving 5 bases unmatched. This CDR3 has 14 amino acids. The CDR3 nucleotides are TGTGCCAGCAGCTCCCGGGACAGGGGATCTGAAGCTTTCTTT. Encoded protein: CASSSRDRGSEAFF.

The rearrangement joins TRBV7-2 to TRBJ2-1; 8 nucleotides match TRBD2. From germline, CDR1 is SGHTA and CDR2 FQGNSA. The CDR3 runs 14 residues. The V segment lost 5 bases and the J segment 6 bases; nucleotides outside the gene matches: 6. The CDR3 here is CASSMWTSRNEQFF. The DNA for the CDR3 is TGTGCCAGCAGCATGTGGACTAGCCGCAATGAGCAGTTCTTC. The complete variable domain, with remaining parts taken from reference TRBV7-2 and TRBJ2-1, reads GAGVSQSPSNKVTEKGKDVELRCDPISGHTALYWYRQSLGQGLEFLIYFQGNSAPDKSGLPSDRFSAERTGGSVSTLTIQRTQQEDSAVYLCASSMWTSRNEQFFGPGTRLTVL.

The genes are TRBV19 and TRBJ1-5, with D possibly being TRBD1 (5 bases). The V gene's germline CDR1 is LNHDA and CDR2 SQIVND (reference sequence). The CDR3 is 14 residues long. Trimming pared 7 bases from V and 1 base from J, leaving 11 bases between. The chain's CDR3 is CASTPGGSNQPQHF. In nucleotides, the CDR3 is TGTGCCAGTACCCCCGGGGGGAGCAATCAGCCCCAGCATTTT.

The CDR3 DNA reads as TGTGCCAGCAGCTTTCTTGGGGACCGAACCTCTGGAAACACCATATATTTT. It translates to CASSFLGDRTSGNTIYF. V gene TRBV5-4 combines with J gene TRBJ1-3; maybe TRBD1 (5 bases). The CDR3 has 17 residues. Trimming pared 2 bases from V and 0 bases from J, leaving 15 bases between. From germline, CDR1 is SGHNT and CDR2 YYREEE (reference sequence).

The chain joins TRBV14 to TRBJ1-4, with TRBD1 identical over 7 bases. Trimming at V came to 1 base and at J to 3 bases, leaving 8 bases not matched to a gene. CDR3 size: 17 residues. CDR1 and CDR2 (germline): SGHDN, FVKESK. CDR3 sequence: CASSQVPIGTANEKLFF. The CDR3 DNA is TGTGCCAGCAGCCAAGTTCCTATCGGGACAGCTAATGAAAAACTGTTTTTT.

The gene calls are TRBV6-5 and TRBJ1-2, with D perhaps matching TRBD1 (6 bases). Germline V gives CDR1 MNHEY, CDR2 SVGAGI. The CDR3 runs to 14 residues. The V end lost 6 bases, the J end lost 4 bases, and 15 bases lay between the germline ends. CDR3 sequence reads: CASSIGQLSYGYTF. CDR3 DNA: TGTGCCAGCAGCATTGGACAGCTCTCCTATGGCTACACCTTC.

The chain combines TRBV30 with TRBJ2-6; 9 nucleotides align to TRBD2. V gave up 1 base and J gave up 1 base; unmatched junction bases: 5. This CDR3 is 17 amino acids long. Germline lookup yields CDR1 GTSNPN and CDR2 SVGIG (reference sequence). The DNA of the CDR3 is TGTGCCTGGAGTGGCCTAGCGGGGATTTCTGGGGCCAACGTCCTGACTTTC. Residues: CAWSGLAGISGANVLTF.

This chain joins TRBV5-1 and TRBJ2-5, with a possible D match to TRBD2 (7 bases). CDR3 length equals 14 residues. Germline V gives CDR1 SGHRS, CDR2 YFSETQ. The V end was cut by 5 bases, the J end by 5 bases, with 16 bases between. CDR3 DNA sequence: TGCGCCAGCAGGTCGGGGGGCGCAGGGGAGACCCAGTACTTC. Translated: CASRSGGAGETQYF. The entire variable domain, with the rest obtained from reference TRBV5-1 and TRBJ2-5, is as follows: KAGVTQTPRYLIKTRGQQVTLSCSPISGHRSVSWYQQTPGQGLQFLFEYFSETQRNKGNFPGRFSGRQFSNSRSEMNVSTLELGDSALYLCASRSGGAGETQYFGPGTRLLVL.

The V and J genes are TRBV6-5 and TRBJ1-2, with D unresolved. V was clipped by 5 bases and J by 6 bases, with 10 bases between them. Germline CDR1 reads MNHEY; CDR2 reads SVGAGI. This CDR3 has 12 amino acids. CDR3 DNA: TGTGCCAGCAGTAGCCACCCCCATGGCTACACCTTC. The encoded protein is CASSSHPHGYTF.

The chain recombines TRBV27 with TRBJ2-7; tentatively, D is TRBD1 or TRBD2 (6 bases each). CDR1 and CDR2 from the germline V gene are MNHEY and SMNVEV (reference sequence). Trimming pared 8 bases from V and 6 bases from J, leaving 17 bases between. This CDR3 contains 13 residues. The CDR3 nucleotides read TGTGCCAGCGGCGGGACACCTCGCTCCGAGCAGTACTTC. Translating it yields CASGGTPRSEQYF.

The V gene is TRBV6-5, the J gene TRBJ2-7, with a weak D call TRBD1 (5 bases). V gave up 6 bases and J gave up 5 bases, with 11 bases separating them. Germline V gene data show CDR1 as MNHEY and CDR2 as SVGAGI. This CDR3 contains 12 residues. CDR3 sequence reads: CASSPGWNEQYF. The CDR3 DNA follows: TGTGCCAGCAGCCCAGGGTGGAACGAGCAGTACTTC.

The chain is built from TRBV5-3 and TRBJ1-5; the D is unclear. TRBV5-3 is annotated as an ORF whose role is uncertain. This CDR3 has 16 amino acids. Trimming left V 6 bases short and J 0 bases short, with 16 bases between. The CDR3 sequence: CARKGGKGFSNQPQHF. DNA for the CDR3: TGTGCCAGAAAGGGTGGTAAGGGCTTTAGCAATCAGCCCCAGCATTTT.

The genes are TRBV28 and TRBJ1-5; 9 nucleotides align to TRBD1. V dropped 3 bases and J dropped 9; count of bases not matched to a gene: 6. This CDR3 has 14 residues. Per germline, CDR1 MDHEN and CDR2 SYDVKM. The CDR3 spells CASSFLAGQGPQHF. CDR3 in DNA: TGTGCCAGCAGTTTTCTGGCGGGACAGGGGCCCCAGCATTTT.

The chain recombines TRBV18 with TRBJ1-5; D is unresolved. CDR1 and CDR2 from the germline V gene are KGHSH and LQKENI. Trimming left V 0 bases short and J 7 bases short, with 4 bases between. The CDR3 spans 12 residues. CDR3 protein: CASSPPDQPQHF. The CDR3 DNA sequence: TGTGCCAGCTCACCACCGGACCAGCCCCAGCATTTT.

The chain joins TRBV5-6 to TRBJ1-2, with D uncertain. The germline V and J ends were trimmed by 2 bases and 0 bases, with 5 bases remaining between them. The CDR3 length is 13 residues. Germline V CDR1 and CDR2: SGHDT, YYEEEE. This CDR3 reads CASSLGPNYGYTF. DNA for the CDR3: TGTGCCAGCAGCTTAGGGCCTAACTATGGCTACACCTTC.

The chain is built from TRBV5-5 and TRBJ2-3, with a weak D call TRBD2 (6 bases). The germline V and J ends were trimmed by 2 bases and 6 bases, with 13 bases remaining between them. The CDR3 loop spans 14 amino acids. Per the germline V gene, CDR1 is SGHKS and CDR2 is YYEKEE (reference sequence). The CDR3 DNA reads TGTGCCAGCAGCTTCCGGGACTCCCTTGATACGCAGTATTTT. Protein sequence: CASSFRDSLDTQYF.

This clone was counted a single time. V and J are TRBV2 and TRBJ1-2, with D perhaps TRBD1 (5 bases). CDR1 is SNHLY, CDR2 FYNNEI, per germline. The germline V and J ends were trimmed by 1 base and 4 bases, with 16 bases remaining between them. The CDR3 length is 16 residues. CDR3 loop: CASSEVSGFHTYGYTF. CDR3 bases: TGTGCCAGCAGTGAAGTCTCAGGGTTCCATACCTATGGCTACACCTTC.

The CDR3 here is CAWDQGAPYEQYF. DNA for the CDR3: TGTGCCTGGGACCAGGGGGCGCCTTACGAGCAGTACTTC. J is TRBJ2-7 and V is TRBV30, with 8 bases aligning to TRBD1. CDR1 is GTSNPN, CDR2 SVGIG, per germline (reference sequence). The CDR3 sequence is 13 residues long. The trim removed 5 bases at V and 4 bases at J, leaving 7 bases unmatched.

The chain links TRBV20-1 to TRBJ1-2; no definite D call. Germline V gene data show CDR1 as DFQATT and CDR2 as SNEGSKA (reference sequence). This CDR3 comprises 11 residues. The ends were cut back, 3 bases at V and 7 bases at J, with 9 bases in the middle. Written as DNA, the CDR3 is TGCAGTGCTAGGCCCAGTACTGGCTACACCTTC. Translation: CSARPSTGYTF.

This chain links TRBV10-1 with TRBJ1-1, with D possibly TRBD1 on 6 matching bases. With 0 bases removed from V and 1 base from J, the gap between germline ends came to 6 bases. CDR3 length equals 14 residues. Germline CDR1 WNHNN, CDR2 SYGVQD (reference sequence). The CDR3 bases are TGCGCCAGCAGTGAGTCGACAGGGAACACTGAAGCTTTCTTT. Translation gives CASSESTGNTEAFF.